The 9 T cell receptor beta chains given below trace back to one sample, sequenced in a study of T cell changes during pregnancy in multiple sclerosis (dated by TCRdb to between 2019 and 2020). The method behind the library was the immunoSEQ multiplex PCR assay. TCRdb mirrors the immuneACCESS table, restricted to in-frame sequences. Some clones are absent from its copies; in checked studies, under half trace to an unresolved V gene, and the reason for the others is unknown. In this sample the table shows roughly 90,000 clones, 80% to 95% of which occur a single time. The ten largest clones take up 3.5% to 4.5% of the sample. The source material was peripheral blood, sampled in the first trimester of pregnancy. The receptors derive from a female donor with multiple sclerosis, enrolled in a pregnancy study.

V gene TRBV5-1 combines with J gene TRBJ1-2, with 10 bases aligning to TRBD1. The CDR3 has 14 residues. V gave up 3 bases and J gave up 7 bases; unmatched junction bases: 6. CDR1 is SGHRS, CDR2 YFSETQ, per germline. The CDR3 region is CASSWGQGSAGYTF. CDR3 DNA: TGCGCCAGCAGCTGGGGACAGGGGTCGGCTGGCTACACCTTC.

This chain links TRBV15 with TRBJ1-2; 7 nucleotides agree with TRBD1. This CDR3 has 16 residues. Germline V gene sequence: CDR1 LNHNV, CDR2 YYDKDF (reference sequence). The V segment lost 1 base and the J segment 6 bases; nucleotides outside the gene matches: 11. The CDR3 spells CATSRGQGRPRDGYTF. The CDR3 DNA follows: TGTGCCACCAGCAGAGGACAGGGACGTCCGCGGGATGGCTACACCTTC.

The V call is TRBV6-5, the J call TRBJ2-7; D is ambiguous. CDR3 length: 15 amino acids. Germline-derived CDR1 and CDR2 are MNHEY and SVGAGI. V lost 4 bases and J lost 0, with 13 bases in between. This CDR3 is CASSFSKHNSYEQYF. Here the CDR3 DNA reads TGTGCCAGCAGTTTCTCTAAACACAACTCCTACGAGCAGTACTTC.

The J gene is TRBJ2-7, the V gene TRBV6-1; D is undetermined. Germline CDR1 and CDR2: MNHNS and SASEGT. V lost 0 bases, J lost 0 bases, and 9 bases lay in between. CDR3 size: 15 residues. CDR3 sequence: CASSEAEWYSYEQYF. The CDR3 bases are TGTGCCAGCAGTGAAGCGGAGTGGTACTCCTACGAGCAGTACTTC.

This chain connects TRBV6-5 to TRBJ1-1; tentatively, D is TRBD1 (5 bases). The V end lost 5 bases, the J end lost 5 bases, and 15 bases lay between the germline ends. The CDR3 sequence is 14 residues long. The germline V gene has CDR1 MNHEY and CDR2 SVGAGI. The CDR3 here is CASSPIGARTEAFF. The CDR3 coding sequence is TGTGCCAGCAGTCCCATTGGGGCAAGAACTGAAGCTTTCTTT.

This chain joins TRBV7-2 and TRBJ2-7; 12 bases agree with TRBD2. CDR3 size: 21 residues. Germline V gene sequence: CDR1 SGHTA, CDR2 FQGNSA. J was trimmed by 0 bases and V by 0 bases; bases with no gene match: 15. CDR3 amino acids: CASSLAIFETSGGLSSYEQYF. As DNA, the CDR3 is TGTGCCAGCAGCTTAGCAATATTCGAGACTAGCGGGGGCCTTAGCTCCTACGAGCAGTACTTC.

The chain is built from TRBV7-3 and TRBJ2-1; 12 bases are shared with TRBD2. J lost 3 bases, V lost 4 bases, and 7 bases had no gene match. This CDR3 has 17 residues. Germline loops: CDR1 SGHTA, CDR2 FQGTGA. The CDR3 bases are TGTGCCAGCAGCTCTCTCGGACTAGCGGGGAACTACAATGAGCAGTTCTTC. Translating gives CASSSLGLAGNYNEQFF.

This clone has only one observation. J is TRBJ2-3 and V is TRBV9; 14 nucleotides align to TRBD2. Trimming took 4 bases from V and 4 from J; bases not matched to a gene: 8. The CDR3 has 17 amino acids. Germline loops: CDR1 SGDLS, CDR2 YYNGEE. The CDR3 DNA sequence: TGTGCCAGCAGCAACCGACTAGCGGGGGGGCATGCAGATACGCAGTATTTT. It codes for CASSNRLAGGHADTQYF.

The V call is TRBV5-5, the J call TRBJ2-1, with D perhaps matching TRBD2 (6 bases). This CDR3 is 15 amino acids long. The germline V and J ends were trimmed by 4 bases and 8 bases, with 19 bases remaining between them. CDR1 is SGHKS and CDR2 is YYEKEE in the germline V gene (reference sequence). Written as DNA, the CDR3 is TGTGCCAGCAGCCGTTTTTCGGGGGTTGACGATGAGCAGTTCTTC. Protein product: CASSRFSGVDDEQFF.